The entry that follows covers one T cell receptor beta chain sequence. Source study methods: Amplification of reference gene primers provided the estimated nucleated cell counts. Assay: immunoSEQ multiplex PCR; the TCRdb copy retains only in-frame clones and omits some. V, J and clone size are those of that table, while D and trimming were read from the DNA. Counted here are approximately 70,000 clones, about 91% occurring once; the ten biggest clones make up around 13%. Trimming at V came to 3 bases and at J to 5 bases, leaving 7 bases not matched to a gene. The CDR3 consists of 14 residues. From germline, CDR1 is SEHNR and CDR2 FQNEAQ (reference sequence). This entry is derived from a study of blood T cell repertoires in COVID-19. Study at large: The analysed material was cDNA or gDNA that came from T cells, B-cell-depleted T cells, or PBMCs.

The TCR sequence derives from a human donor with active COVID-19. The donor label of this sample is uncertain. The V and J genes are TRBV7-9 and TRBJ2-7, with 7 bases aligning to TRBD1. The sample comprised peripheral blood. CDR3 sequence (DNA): TGTGCCAGCAGCTTCCCAGGGGGAGAACACGAGCAGTACTTC. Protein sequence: CASSFPGGEHEQYF.